This record covers a single TCR beta chain. The antigen is undetermined. The junction differs from germline at one of its ends, possibly a read error. Unique molecular identifiers featured in each of the TCR beta cDNA libraries. Each CDR3 protein is one row after TCRdb ran MiXCR on the PCR reads. The sample lists hundreds of thousands of distinct CDR3 sequences, nearly 45% occurring once. The sample originates from a study of post-analysis software for immune sequencing data. Study-level findings and limits: Controls had lower frequencies than patients of five TRBV segments, which included TRBV5-6, TRBV5-1 and TRBV20-1.

The V gene's germline CDR1 is LNHNV and CDR2 YYDKDF (reference sequence). The CDR3 consists of 16 residues. The rearrangement links TRBV15 to TRBJ1-2; 7 bases fit TRBD1. Input material: blood. The TCR sequence derives from a girl aged 5-17 years with multiple sclerosis. CDR3 sequence reads: CATSRDRTGWSYGYTF. CDR3 nucleotides: TGTGCCACCAGCAGAGATCGGACAGGATGGAGCTATGGCTACACTTTC.